This T cell receptor beta chain stems from a study of vaccination and CD4 T cells after COVID-19. Study as a whole: Each post-COVID sample was drawn after diagnosis, and the median interval was roughly 100 days (range 35 to 161).

CDR1 and CDR2 from the germline V gene are MNHEY and SVGEGT. The CDR3 runs to 14 residues. The germline V and J ends were trimmed by 7 bases and 2 bases, with 12 bases remaining between them. MiXCR was run by TCRdb on the PCR reads, yielding one entry per CDR3 protein. The data show about 33,000 distinct CDR3 sequences, 36% seen once. This sample's time point: late sampling 161 to 241 days after vaccination in three convalescent patients. This specimen was CD4+ T cells from blood, taken about 7 months after SARS-CoV-2 vaccination. The V gene is TRBV6-2 or TRBV6-3, the J gene TRBJ2-1, with D possibly being TRBD2 (6 bases). The receptor was derived from a human donor who had recovered from COVID-19. The CDR3 loop reads CASTTGRTYNEQFF. In DNA, the CDR3 is TGTGCCAGCACTACCGGGAGAACCTACAATGAGCAGTTCTTC.